Following are 4 T cell receptor beta chains from one sample sequenced in a study of blood T cell repertoires in COVID-19. Profiled with immunoSEQ multiplex PCR; TCRdb holds only in-frame clones, not every one. The sample lists around 92,000 clones, about 83% seen once, with 25% to 30% in the top ten. What was sequenced was peripheral blood. The source is a woman aged 80 or over with acute or convalescent COVID-19.

The rearrangement joins TRBV5-1 to TRBJ2-3, with TRBD2 matching 13 bases. The CDR3 spans 16 residues. Germline CDR1 is SGHRS and CDR2 is YFSETQ. The V and J ends lost 4 bases and 3 bases, in that order; junction bases with no gene match: 5. Here the CDR3 reads CASSVSTSGRTDTQYF. CDR3 coding DNA: TGCGCCAGCAGCGTCTCGACTAGCGGGAGGACAGATACGCAGTATTTT. The full variable domain, rest sourced from reference TRBV5-1 and TRBJ2-3, is KAGVTQTPRYLIKTRGQQVTLSCSPISGHRSVSWYQQTPGQGLQFLFEYFSETQRNKGNFPGRFSGRQFSNSRSEMNVSTLELGDSALYLCASSVSTSGRTDTQYFGPGTRLTVL.

This clone has more than one count but fewer than ten. This chain uses TRBV6-2 or TRBV6-3 with TRBJ2-7, with 8 nucleotides matching TRBD1. Germline assignment: CDR1 MNHEY and CDR2 SVGEGT. Trimming removed 0 bases from V and 4 bases from J; junction bases left unmatched: 5. The CDR3 loop spans 15 amino acids. The CDR3 nucleotides are TGTGCCAGCAGTTACTCCGGGACAGGTGTTTACGAGCAGTACTTC. Protein: CASSYSGTGVYEQYF.

V usage is TRBV7-9 and J usage is TRBJ2-6; the match to TRBD2 covers 7 bases. Germline loops: CDR1 SEHNR, CDR2 FQNEAQ (reference sequence). Trimming at V came to 8 bases and at J to 0 bases, leaving 4 bases not matched to a gene. CDR3 length: 15 amino acids. CDR3 sequence (DNA): TGTGCCAGCGGAGGACTAGACTCTGGGGCCAACGTCCTGACTTTC. Translation: CASGGLDSGANVLTF.

The V and J genes are TRBV15 and TRBJ1-6; possibly TRBD1 for D (5 bases). Trimming took off 1 base at V and 7 bases at J, with 11 bases between the two ends. The germline gives CDR1 LNHNV, CDR2 YYDKDF (reference sequence). The length of the CDR3 is 15 residues. The CDR3 nucleotides are TGTGCCACCAGCAGAGGGGGCGCCCAGAATTCACCCCTCCACTTT. Residues: CATSRGGAQNSPLHF.